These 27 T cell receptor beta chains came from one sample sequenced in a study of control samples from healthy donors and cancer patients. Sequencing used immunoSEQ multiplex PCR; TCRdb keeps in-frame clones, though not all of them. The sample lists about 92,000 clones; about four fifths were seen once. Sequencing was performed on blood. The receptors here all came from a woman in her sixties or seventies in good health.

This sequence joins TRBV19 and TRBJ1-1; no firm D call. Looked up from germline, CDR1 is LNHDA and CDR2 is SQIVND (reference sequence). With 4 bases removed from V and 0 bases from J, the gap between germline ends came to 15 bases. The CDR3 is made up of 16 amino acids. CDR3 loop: CASSTDPRSLNTEAFF. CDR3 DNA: TGTGCCAGTAGTACCGACCCCCGATCCCTGAACACTGAAGCTTTCTTT.

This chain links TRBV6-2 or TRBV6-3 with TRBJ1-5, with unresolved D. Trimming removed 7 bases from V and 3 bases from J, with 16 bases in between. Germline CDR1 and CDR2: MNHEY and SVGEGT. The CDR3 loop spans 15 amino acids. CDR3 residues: CASTPGRYFNQPQHF. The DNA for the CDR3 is TGTGCCAGCACCCCTGGTAGATACTTCAATCAGCCCCAGCATTTT.

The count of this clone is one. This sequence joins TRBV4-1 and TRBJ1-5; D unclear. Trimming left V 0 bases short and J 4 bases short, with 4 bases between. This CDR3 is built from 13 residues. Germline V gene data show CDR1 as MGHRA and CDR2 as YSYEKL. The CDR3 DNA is TGCGCCAGCAGCCAAGACCCGAATCAGCCCCAGCATTTT. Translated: CASSQDPNQPQHF.

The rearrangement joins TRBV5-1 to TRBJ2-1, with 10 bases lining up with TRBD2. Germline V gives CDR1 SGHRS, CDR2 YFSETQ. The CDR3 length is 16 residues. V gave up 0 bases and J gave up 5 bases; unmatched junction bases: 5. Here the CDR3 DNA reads TGCGCCAGCAGCTTGGGAACTAGCGGGATTAACAATGAGCAGTTCTTC. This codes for CASSLGTSGINNEQFF.

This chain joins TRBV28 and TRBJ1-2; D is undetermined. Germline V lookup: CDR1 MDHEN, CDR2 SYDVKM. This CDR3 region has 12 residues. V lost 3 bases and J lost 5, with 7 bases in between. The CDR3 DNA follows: TGTGCCAGCAGTTTTAAGGGATATGGCTACACCTTC. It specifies CASSFKGYGYTF.

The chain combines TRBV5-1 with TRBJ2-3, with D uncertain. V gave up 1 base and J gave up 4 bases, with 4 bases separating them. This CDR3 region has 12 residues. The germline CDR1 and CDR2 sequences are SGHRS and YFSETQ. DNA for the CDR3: TGCGCCAGCAGCTTGAACGCAGATACGCAGTATTTT. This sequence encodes CASSLNADTQYF.

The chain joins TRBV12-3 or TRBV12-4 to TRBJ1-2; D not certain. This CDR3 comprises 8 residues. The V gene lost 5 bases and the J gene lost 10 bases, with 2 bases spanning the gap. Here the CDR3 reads CASSPYTF. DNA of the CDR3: TGTGCCAGCAGTCCCTACACCTTC.

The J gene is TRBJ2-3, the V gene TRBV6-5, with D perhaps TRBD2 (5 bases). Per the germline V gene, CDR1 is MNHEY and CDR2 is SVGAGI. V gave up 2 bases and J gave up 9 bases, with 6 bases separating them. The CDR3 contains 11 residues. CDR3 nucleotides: TGTGCCAGCAGTTACGGCGGGACGCAGTATTTT. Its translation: CASSYGGTQYF.

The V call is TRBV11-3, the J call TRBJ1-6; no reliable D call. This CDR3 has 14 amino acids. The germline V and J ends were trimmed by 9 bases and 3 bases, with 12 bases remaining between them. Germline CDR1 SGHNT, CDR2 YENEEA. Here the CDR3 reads CARRGRHYNSPLHF. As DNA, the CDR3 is TGTGCCAGACGTGGACGGCACTATAATTCACCCCTCCACTTT.

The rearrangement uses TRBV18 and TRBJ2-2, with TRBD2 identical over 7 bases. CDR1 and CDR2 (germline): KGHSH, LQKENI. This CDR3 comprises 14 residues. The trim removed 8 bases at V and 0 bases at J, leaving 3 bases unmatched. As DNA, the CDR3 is TGTGCCAGCCCGGGACTATCGAACACCGGGGAGCTGTTTTTT. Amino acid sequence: CASPGLSNTGELFF.

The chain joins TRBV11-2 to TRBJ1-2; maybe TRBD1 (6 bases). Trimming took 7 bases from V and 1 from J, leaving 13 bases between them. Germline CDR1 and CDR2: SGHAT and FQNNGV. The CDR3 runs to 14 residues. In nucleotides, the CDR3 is TGTGCCAGCACGGGGGGGGCTCTTAACTATGGCTACACCTTC. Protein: CASTGGALNYGYTF.

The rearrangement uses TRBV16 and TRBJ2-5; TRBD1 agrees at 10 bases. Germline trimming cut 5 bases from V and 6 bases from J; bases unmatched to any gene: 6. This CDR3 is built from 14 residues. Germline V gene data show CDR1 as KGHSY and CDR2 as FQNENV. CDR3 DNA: TGTGCCAGCAGCGGAGACAGGGGGCGGAAGACCCAGTACTTC. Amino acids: CASSGDRGRKTQYF.

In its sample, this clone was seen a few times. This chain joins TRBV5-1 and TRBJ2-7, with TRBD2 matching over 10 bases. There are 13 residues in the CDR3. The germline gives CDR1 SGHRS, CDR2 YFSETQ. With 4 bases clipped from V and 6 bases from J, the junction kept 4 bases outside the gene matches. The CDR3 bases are TGCGCCAGCAGCGGAGGGACTAGCGTCGAGCAGTACTTC. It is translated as CASSGGTSVEQYF. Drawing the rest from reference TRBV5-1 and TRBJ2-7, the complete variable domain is KAGVTQTPRYLIKTRGQQVTLSCSPISGHRSVSWYQQTPGQGLQFLFEYFSETQRNKGNFPGRFSGRQFSNSRSEMNVSTLELGDSALYLCASSGGTSVEQYFGPGTRLTVT.

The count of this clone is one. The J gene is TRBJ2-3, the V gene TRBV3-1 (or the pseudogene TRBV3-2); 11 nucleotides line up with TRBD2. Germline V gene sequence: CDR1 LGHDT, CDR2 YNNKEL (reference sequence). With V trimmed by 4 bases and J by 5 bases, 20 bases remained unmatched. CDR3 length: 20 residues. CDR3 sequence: CASSPRLIPPTSGAVDTQYF. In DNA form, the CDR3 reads TGTGCCAGCAGCCCACGACTAATCCCCCCGACTAGCGGGGCGGTAGATACGCAGTATTTT.

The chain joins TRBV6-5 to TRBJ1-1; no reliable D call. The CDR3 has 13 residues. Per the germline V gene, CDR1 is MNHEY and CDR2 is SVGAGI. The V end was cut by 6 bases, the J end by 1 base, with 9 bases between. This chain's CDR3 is CASRVDGNTEAFF. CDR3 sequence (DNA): TGTGCCAGCAGGGTAGACGGGAACACTGAAGCTTTCTTT.

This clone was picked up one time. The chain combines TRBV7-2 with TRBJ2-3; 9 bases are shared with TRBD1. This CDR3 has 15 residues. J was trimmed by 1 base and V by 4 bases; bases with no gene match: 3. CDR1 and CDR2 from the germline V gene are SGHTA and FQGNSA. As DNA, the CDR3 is TGTGCCAGCAGCTCACAGGGGGCGCGCACAGATACGCAGTATTTT. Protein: CASSSQGARTDTQYF.

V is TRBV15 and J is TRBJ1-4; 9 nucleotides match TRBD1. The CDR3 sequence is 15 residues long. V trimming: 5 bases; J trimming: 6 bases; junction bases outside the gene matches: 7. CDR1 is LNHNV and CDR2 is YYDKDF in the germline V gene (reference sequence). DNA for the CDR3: TGTGCCACCAGCGCCCACAGGGGGCGGGATGAAAAACTGTTTTTT. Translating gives CATSAHRGRDEKLFF.

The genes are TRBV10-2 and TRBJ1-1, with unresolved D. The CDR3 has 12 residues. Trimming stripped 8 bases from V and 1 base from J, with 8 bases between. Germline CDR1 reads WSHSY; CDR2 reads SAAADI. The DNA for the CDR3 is TGCGCCAGCCTCGGGAGGAACACTGAAGCTTTCTTT. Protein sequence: CASLGRNTEAFF.

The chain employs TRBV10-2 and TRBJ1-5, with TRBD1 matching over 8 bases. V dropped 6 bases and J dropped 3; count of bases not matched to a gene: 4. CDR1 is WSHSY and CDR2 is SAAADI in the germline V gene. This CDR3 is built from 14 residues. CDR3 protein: CASREGQVNQPQHF. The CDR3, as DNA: TGCGCCAGCAGGGAGGGACAGGTCAATCAGCCCCAGCATTTT.

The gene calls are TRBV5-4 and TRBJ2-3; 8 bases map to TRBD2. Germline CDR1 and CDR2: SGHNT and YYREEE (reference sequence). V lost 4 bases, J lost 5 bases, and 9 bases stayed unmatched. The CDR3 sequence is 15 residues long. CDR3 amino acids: CASSPGGTRRDTQYF. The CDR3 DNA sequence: TGTGCCAGCAGCCCGGGGGGGACTAGGCGAGATACGCAGTATTTT.

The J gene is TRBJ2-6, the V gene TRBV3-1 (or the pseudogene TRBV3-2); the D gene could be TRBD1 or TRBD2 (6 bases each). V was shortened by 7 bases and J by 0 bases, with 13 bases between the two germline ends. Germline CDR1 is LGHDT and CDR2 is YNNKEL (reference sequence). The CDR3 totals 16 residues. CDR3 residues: CASNGGYYSGANVLTF. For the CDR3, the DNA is TGTGCCAGCAACGGGGGCTATTACTCTGGGGCCAACGTCCTGACTTTC.

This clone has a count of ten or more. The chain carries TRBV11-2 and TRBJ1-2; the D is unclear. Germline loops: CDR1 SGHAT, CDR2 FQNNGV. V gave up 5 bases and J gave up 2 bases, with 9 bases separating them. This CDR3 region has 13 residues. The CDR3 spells CASSPSRNYGYTF. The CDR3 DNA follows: TGTGCCAGCAGCCCCTCAAGGAACTATGGCTACACCTTC. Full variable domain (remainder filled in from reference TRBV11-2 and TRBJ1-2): EAGVAQSPRYKIIEKRQSVAFWCNPISGHATLYWYQQILGQGPKLLIQFQNNGVVDDSQLPKDRFSAERLKGVDSTLKIQPAKLEDSAVYLCASSPSRNYGYTFGSGTRLTVV.

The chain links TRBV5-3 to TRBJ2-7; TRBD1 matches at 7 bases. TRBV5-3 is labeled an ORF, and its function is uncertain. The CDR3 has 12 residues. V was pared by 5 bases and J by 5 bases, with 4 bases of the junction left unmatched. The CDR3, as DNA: TGTGCCAGAAGGACAGGGTCCCACGAGCAGTACTTC. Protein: CARRTGSHEQYF.

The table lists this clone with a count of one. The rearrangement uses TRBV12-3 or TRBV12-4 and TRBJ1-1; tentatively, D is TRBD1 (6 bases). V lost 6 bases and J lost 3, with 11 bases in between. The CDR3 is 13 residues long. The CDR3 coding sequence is TGTGCCAGCAGAACACAGGGAGACACTGAAGCTTTCTTT. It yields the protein CASRTQGDTEAFF.

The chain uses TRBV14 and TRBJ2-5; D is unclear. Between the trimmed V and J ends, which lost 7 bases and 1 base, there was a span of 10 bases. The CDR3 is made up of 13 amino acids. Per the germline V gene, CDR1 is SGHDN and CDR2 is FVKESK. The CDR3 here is CASNTMAQETQYF. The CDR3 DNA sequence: TGTGCCAGCAACACTATGGCCCAAGAGACCCAGTACTTC.

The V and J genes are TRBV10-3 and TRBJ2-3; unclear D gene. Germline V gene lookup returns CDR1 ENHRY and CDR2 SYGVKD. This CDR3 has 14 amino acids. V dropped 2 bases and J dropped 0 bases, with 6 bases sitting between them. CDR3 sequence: CAISEVVSTDTQYF. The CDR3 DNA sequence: TGTGCCATCAGTGAGGTAGTTAGCACAGATACGCAGTATTTT.

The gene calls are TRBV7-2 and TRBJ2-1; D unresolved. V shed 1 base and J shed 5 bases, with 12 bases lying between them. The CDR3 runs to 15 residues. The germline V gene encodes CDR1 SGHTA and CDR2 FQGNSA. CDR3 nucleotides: TGTGCCAGCAGCTTAGTAGTGAAGCGCGACAATGAGCAGTTCTTC. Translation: CASSLVVKRDNEQFF. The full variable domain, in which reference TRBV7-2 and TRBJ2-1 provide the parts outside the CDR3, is GAGVSQSPSNKVTEKGKDVELRCDPISGHTALYWYRQSLGQGLEFLIYFQGNSAPDKSGLPSDRFSAERTGGSVSTLTIQRTQQEDSAVYLCASSLVVKRDNEQFFGPGTRLTVL.